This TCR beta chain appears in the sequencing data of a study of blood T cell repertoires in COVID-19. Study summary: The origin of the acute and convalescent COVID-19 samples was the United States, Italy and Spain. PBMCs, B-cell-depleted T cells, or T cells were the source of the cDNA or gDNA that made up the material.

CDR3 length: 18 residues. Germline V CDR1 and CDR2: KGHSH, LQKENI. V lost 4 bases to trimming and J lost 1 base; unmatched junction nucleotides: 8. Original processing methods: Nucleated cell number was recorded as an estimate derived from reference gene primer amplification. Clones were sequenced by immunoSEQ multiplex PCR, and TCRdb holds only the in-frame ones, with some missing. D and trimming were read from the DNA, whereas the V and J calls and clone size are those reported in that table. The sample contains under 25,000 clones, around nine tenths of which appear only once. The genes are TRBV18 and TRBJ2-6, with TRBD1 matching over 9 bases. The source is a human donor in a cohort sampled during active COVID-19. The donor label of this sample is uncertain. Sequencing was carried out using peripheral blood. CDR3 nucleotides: TGTGCCAGCTCACTCCTCGACAGGGGGGGATCTGGGGCCAACGTCCTGACTTTC. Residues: CASSLLDRGGSGANVLTF. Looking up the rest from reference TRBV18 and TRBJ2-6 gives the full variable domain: NAGVMQNPRHLVRRRGQEARLRCSPMKGHSHVYWYRQLPEEGLKFMVYLQKENIIDESGMPKERFSAEFPKEGPSILRIQQVVRGDSAAYFCASSLLDRGGSGANVLTFGAGSRLTVL.